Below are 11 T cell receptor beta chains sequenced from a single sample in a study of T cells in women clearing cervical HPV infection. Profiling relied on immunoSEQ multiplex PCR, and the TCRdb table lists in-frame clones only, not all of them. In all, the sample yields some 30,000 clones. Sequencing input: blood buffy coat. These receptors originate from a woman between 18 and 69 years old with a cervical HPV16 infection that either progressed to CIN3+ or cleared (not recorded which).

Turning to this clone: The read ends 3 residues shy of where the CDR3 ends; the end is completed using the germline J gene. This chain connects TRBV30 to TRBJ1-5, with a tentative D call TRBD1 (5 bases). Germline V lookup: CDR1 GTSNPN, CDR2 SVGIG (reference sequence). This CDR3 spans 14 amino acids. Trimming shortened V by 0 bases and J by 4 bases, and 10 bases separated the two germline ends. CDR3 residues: CAWSVGGVNQPQHF. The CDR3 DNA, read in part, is TGTGCCTGGAGTGTAGGAGGGGTGAATCAGCCC.

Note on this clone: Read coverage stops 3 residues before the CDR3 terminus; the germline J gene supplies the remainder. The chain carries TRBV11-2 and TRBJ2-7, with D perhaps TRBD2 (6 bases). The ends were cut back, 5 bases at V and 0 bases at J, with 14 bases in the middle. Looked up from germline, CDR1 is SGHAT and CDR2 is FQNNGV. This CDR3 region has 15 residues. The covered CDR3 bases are TGTGCCAGCAGCACCATAGCGGCCCGCTCCTACGAG. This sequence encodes CASSTIAARSYE. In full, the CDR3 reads CASSTIAARSYEQYF. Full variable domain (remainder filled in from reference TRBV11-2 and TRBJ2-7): EAGVAQSPRYKIIEKRQSVAFWCNPISGHATLYWYQQILGQGPKLLIQFQNNGVVDDSQLPKDRFSAERLKGVDSTLKIQPAKLEDSAVYLCASSTIAARSYEQYFGPGTRLTVT.

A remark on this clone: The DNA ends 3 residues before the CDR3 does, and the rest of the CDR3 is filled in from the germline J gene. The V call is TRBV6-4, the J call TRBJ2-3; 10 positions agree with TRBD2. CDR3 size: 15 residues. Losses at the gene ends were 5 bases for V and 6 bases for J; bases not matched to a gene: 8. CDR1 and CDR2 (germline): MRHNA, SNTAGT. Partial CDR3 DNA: TGTGCCAGCAGTACGAGCGGGGGGGTTCGGGATACG. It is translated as CASSTSGGVRDT. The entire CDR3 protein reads CASSTSGGVRDTQYF.

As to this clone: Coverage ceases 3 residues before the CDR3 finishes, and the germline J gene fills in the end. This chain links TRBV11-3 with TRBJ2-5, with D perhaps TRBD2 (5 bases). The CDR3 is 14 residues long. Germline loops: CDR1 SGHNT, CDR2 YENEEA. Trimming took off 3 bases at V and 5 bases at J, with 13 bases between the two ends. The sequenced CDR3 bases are TGTGCCAGCAGCTTCAGCGGTGTACCGGAGACC. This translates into CASSFSGVPET. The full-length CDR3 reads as CASSFSGVPETQYF.

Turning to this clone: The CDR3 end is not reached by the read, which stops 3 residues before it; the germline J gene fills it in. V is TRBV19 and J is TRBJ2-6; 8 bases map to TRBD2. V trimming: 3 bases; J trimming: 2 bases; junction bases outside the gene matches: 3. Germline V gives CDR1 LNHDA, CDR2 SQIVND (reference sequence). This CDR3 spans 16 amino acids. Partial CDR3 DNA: TGTGCCAGTAGTATTGCGGGGGGCGCTGGGGCCAACGTC. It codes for CASSIAGGAGANV. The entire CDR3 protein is CASSIAGGAGANVLTF.

The CDR3 here is CASSRTSRNDYTF. CDR3 DNA (partial): TGTGCCAGCAGTAGGACTAGTAGGAATGAC. The rearrangement links TRBV6-2 or TRBV6-3 to TRBJ1-2; D unclear. The sequence runs out 3 residues before the end of the CDR3; the remainder is reconstructed from the germline J gene. There are 13 residues in the CDR3. Germline loops: CDR1 MNHEY, CDR2 SVGEGT.

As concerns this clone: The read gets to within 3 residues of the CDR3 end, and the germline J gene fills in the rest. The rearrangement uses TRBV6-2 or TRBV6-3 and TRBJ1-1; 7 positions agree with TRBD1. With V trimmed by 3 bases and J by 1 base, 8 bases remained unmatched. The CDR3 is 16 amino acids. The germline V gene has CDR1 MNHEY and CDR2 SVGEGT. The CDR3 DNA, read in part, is TGTGCCAGCAGTTATCCTCCGGGACAGAGGAACACTGAA. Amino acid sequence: CASSYPPGQRNTE. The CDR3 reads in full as CASSYPPGQRNTEAFF.

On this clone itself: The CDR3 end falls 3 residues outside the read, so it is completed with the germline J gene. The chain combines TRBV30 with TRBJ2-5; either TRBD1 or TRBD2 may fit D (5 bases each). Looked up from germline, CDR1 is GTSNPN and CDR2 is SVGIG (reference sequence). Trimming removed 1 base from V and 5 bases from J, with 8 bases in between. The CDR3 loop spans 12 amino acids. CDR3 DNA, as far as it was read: TGTGCCTGGAGTGGCGAGGGGGAGACC. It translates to CAWSGEGET. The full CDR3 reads CAWSGEGETQYF.

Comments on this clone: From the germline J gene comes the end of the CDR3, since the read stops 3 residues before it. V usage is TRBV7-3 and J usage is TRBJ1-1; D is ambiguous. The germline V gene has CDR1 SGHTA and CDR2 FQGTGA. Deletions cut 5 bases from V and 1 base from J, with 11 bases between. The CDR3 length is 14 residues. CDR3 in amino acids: CASSLGMGNTEAFF. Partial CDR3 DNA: TGTGCCAGCAGCCTGGGCATGGGGAACACTGAA.

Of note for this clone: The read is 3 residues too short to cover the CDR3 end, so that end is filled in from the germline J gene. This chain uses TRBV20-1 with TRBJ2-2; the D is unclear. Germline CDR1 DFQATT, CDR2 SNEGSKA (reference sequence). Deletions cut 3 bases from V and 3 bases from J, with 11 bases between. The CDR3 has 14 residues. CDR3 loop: CSASYPLDTGELFF. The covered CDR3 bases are TGCAGTGCTAGCTATCCACTGGACACCGGGGAG.

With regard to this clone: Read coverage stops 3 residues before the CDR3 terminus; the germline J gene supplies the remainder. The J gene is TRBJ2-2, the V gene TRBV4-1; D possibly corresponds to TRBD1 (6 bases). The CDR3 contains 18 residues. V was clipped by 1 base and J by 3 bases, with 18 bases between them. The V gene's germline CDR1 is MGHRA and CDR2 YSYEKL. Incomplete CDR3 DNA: TGCGCCAGCAGCCAAGTTCGGACAGCCCCGCAATACACCGGGGAG. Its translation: CASSQVRTAPQYTGE. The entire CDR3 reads CASSQVRTAPQYTGELFF.